This TCR beta chain stems from a study of CD8 T cells in Susac syndrome (dated by TCRdb to the late 2010s). General notes on the study: Whether CD8+ T cell activation and differentiation in Susac syndrome was antigen driven was tested using repertoire sequencing. Clonality of the CD8+ T cell repertoire was compared between over ten healthy donors, approximately 14 Susac syndrome patients and roughly 16 multiple sclerosis patients. What the research found in general, with its limitations: The study acknowledged that relatively few individuals were included in the TCR sequencing and HLA analysis.

At the junction V is shortened by 4 bases and J by 4 bases; bases outside the gene matches: 10. Including cysteine and phenylalanine, the CDR3 has 15 amino acids. Just the 45-base CDR3 DNA is kept, in frame starting at base 1. CDR1 and CDR2, per the germline V gene (reference sequence), are MNHEY and SMNVEV. RNA was extracted using the RNeasy kit, and about 0.45 to 1 microgram was reverse transcribed with random hexamers. The immunoSEQ multiplex PCR assay, which covers 54 Vbeta and 13 Jbeta segments, was used to amplify TCR beta CDR3 regions. PCR amplification bias was corrected by using a synthetic template baseline for primer optimization and computational correction. Per the original workflow: Only productive sequences were kept, with reads annotated to V, D and J genes according to IMGT and analyzed in immunoSEQ Analyzer. Clonality was calculated as one minus the Shannon entropy normalized by log2 of the number of productive unique sequences. Public and private clones were assessed among the 100 most prevalent clones of each patient and control. Clones were defined as Susac-specific when absent from the healthy and MS cohorts, from approximately 970 published viral clones and from other ImmuneACCESS disease sequences. In-frame beta chains were kept once TCRdb had trimmed the public reads at Q25 with fastp and called clones with MiXCR. Records with the same CDR3 protein are collapsed into one entry carrying the most frequent genes and DNA. These V and J calls rely on TCRdb rather than the paper's analysis. The sample includes about 150,000 distinct CDR3 sequences, with about 94% observed a single time. Of the sample, around 0.21% falls within the top ten clones.

Regarding this clonotype: This clone's antigen is unknown. No much larger clonotype is one base removed from it; base qualities were not supplied.

Peripheral blood CD8+ and CD4+ T cells from healthy donors, Susac syndrome patients and multiple sclerosis patients were profiled by high-throughput TCR beta sequencing. The multiple sclerosis controls were treatment-naive patients whose relapsing-remitting disease, either stable or active, fulfilled the revised McDonald criteria. Bulk CD8+ and CD4+ T cells were purified by magnetic negative isolation, while CD8+ TEMRA cells were enriched using FACS. Blood was collected in EDTA tubes and processed within 24 hours, with PBMCs isolated through density gradient centrifugation. PBMCs intended for TCR sequencing were cryopreserved in liquid nitrogen and were subsequently thawed in a 37 degrees C water bath. The sorted or isolated CD4+, CD8+ and CD8+ TEMRA cells reached a purity of at least 90%.

This TCR came from a human donor with multiple sclerosis. The chain is encoded by TRBV27 joined to TRBJ2-7; TRBD1 aligns with 7 central bases. The specimen was CD8+ T cells from PBMCs. Here the CDR3 is given as CASSSGTATMYEQYF. Read as DNA, the sequence is TGTGCCAGCAGTTCCGGGACAGCCACAATGTACGAGCAGTACTTC.